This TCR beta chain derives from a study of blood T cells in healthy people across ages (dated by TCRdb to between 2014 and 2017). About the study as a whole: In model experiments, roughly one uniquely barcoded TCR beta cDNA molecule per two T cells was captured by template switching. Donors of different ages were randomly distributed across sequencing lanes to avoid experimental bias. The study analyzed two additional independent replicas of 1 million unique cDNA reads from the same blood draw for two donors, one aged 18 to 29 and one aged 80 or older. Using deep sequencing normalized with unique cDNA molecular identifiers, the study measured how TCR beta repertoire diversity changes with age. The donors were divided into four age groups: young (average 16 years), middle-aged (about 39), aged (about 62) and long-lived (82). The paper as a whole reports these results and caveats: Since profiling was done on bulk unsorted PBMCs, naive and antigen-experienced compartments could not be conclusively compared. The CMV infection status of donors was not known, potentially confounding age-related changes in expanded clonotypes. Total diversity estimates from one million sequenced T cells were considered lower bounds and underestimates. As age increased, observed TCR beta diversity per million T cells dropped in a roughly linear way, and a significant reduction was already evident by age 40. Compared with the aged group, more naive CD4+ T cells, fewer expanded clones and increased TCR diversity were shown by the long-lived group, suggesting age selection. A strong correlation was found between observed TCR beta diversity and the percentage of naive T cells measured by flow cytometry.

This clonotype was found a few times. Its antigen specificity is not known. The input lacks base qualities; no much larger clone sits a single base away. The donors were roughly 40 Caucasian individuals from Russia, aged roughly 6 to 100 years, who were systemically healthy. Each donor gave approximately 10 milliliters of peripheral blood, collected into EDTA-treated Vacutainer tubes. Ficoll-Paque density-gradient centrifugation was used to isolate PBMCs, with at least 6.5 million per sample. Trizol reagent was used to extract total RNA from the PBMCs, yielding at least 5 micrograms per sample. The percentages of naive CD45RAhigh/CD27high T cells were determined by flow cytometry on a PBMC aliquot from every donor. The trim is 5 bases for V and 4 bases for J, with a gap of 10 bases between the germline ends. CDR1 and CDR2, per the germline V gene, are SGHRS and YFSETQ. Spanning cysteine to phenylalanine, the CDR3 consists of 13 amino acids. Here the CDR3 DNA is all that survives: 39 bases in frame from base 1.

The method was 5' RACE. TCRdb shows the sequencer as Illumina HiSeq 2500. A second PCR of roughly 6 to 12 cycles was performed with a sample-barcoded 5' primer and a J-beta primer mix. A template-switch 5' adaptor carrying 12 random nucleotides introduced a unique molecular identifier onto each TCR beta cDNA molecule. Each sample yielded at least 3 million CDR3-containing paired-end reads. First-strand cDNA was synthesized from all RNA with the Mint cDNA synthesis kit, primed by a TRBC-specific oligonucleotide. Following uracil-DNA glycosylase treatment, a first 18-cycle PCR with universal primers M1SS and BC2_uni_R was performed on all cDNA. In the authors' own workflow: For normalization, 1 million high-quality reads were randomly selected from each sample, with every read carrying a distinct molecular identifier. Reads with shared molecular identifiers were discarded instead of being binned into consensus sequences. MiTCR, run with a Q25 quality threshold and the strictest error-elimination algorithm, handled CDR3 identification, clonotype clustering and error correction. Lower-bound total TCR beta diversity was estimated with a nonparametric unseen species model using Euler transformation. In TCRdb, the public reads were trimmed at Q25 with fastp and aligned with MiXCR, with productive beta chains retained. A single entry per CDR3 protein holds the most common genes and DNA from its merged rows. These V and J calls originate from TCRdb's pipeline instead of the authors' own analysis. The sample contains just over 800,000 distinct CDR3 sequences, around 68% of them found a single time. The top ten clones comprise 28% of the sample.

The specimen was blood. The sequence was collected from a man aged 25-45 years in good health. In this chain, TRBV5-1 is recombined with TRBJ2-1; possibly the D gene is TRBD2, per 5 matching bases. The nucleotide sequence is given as TGCGCCAGCAGTGTCGGGGAGTACAATGAGCAGTTCTTC. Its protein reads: CASSVGEYNEQFF.